The rows below give T cell receptor beta chains drawn from one sample of a study of blood T cell repertoires in COVID-19. Assay: immunoSEQ multiplex PCR; the TCRdb copy retains only in-frame clones and omits some. The sample holds 35,000 to 50,000 clones, more than 80% seen once. The sample consisted of peripheral blood. These receptors were collected from a man in his 60s with acute or convalescent COVID-19. Both conserved end residues are part of each CDR3. The order of the fields is D gene, J gene, clone size, V gene, CDR3 DNA, CDR3 protein. A D gene is named only where the DNA matches it firmly. Not all rows give a size; the values are once, few, many and, for expanded clones, a class.

d_gene: TRBD2; j_gene: TRBJ2-1; abundance: -; v_gene: TRBV7-2; CDR3nt: TGTGCCAGTGGCGGGAGGGCCAACAATGAGCAGTTCTTC; CDR3aa: CASGGRANNEQFF
d_gene: -; j_gene: TRBJ2-1; abundance: -; v_gene: TRBV11-2; CDR3nt: TGTGCCAGCGGGCCCTCCTACAATGAGCAGTTCTTC; CDR3aa: CASGPSYNEQFF
d_gene: TRBD1; j_gene: TRBJ1-2; abundance: -; v_gene: TRBV10-3; CDR3nt: TGTGCCATCAGCTCAAAGAGGGACAGGGCCTATGGCTACACCTTC; CDR3aa: CAISSKRDRAYGYTF
d_gene: -; j_gene: TRBJ1-2; abundance: -; v_gene: TRBV6-1; CDR3nt: TGTGCCAGCAGTGAAGTTGGCCCCTCCTATGGCTACACCTTC; CDR3aa: CASSEVGPSYGYTF
d_gene: -; j_gene: TRBJ2-1; abundance: -; v_gene: TRBV5-6; CDR3nt: TGTGCCAGCAGCTTGTATGCAGCGGATGAGCAGTTCTTC; CDR3aa: CASSLYAADEQFF
d_gene: -; j_gene: TRBJ1-1; abundance: -; v_gene: TRBV5-5; CDR3nt: TGTGCCAGCAGCTTTGGCAGGGAAGCTTTCTTT; CDR3aa: CASSFGREAFF
d_gene: -; j_gene: TRBJ2-1; abundance: -; v_gene: TRBV12-3/TRBV12-4; CDR3nt: TGTGCCAGCAGTTATTCTTCGAGTCGCGAGTTCTTC; CDR3aa: CASSYSSSREFF
d_gene: TRBD2; j_gene: TRBJ2-3; abundance: -; v_gene: TRBV5-1; CDR3nt: TGCGCCAGCAGCTTGGACGGGACCCGGGGGGCAGATACGCAGTATTTT; CDR3aa: CASSLDGTRGADTQYF
d_gene: TRBD1; j_gene: TRBJ1-4; abundance: -; v_gene: TRBV6-6; CDR3nt: TGTGCCAGCAGTTATGGACAGGGGGACGAAAAACTGTTTTTT; CDR3aa: CASSYGQGDEKLFF
d_gene: -; j_gene: TRBJ2-7; abundance: -; v_gene: TRBV1; CDR3nt: TGCACCAGCAGCCAAGAAAGGACGGGGAGTTCCTACGAGCAGTACTTC; CDR3aa: CTSSQERTGSSYEQYF
d_gene: -; j_gene: TRBJ2-3; abundance: -; v_gene: TRBV28; CDR3nt: TGTGCCAGCAGTTTGCAGGGTGGCACAGATACGCAGTATTTT; CDR3aa: CASSLQGGTDTQYF
d_gene: -; j_gene: TRBJ1-1; abundance: -; v_gene: TRBV28; CDR3nt: TGTGCCAGCAGTTTGGGCCAGGGTATCGCTGAAGCTTTCTTT; CDR3aa: CASSLGQGIAEAFF
d_gene: -; j_gene: TRBJ1-1; abundance: once; v_gene: TRBV11-2; CDR3nt: TGTGCCAGCAGCTTAGCACAGGGAACCGTTATGAACACTGAAGCTTTCTTT; CDR3aa: CASSLAQGTVMNTEAFF
d_gene: TRBD2; j_gene: TRBJ2-5; abundance: -; v_gene: TRBV6-1; CDR3nt: TGTGCCAGCAGTGAAGCGTTGACAGGACTAGCGGGGGTACAAGAGACCCAGTACTTC; CDR3aa: CASSEALTGLAGVQETQYF
d_gene: TRBD2; j_gene: TRBJ2-5; abundance: once; v_gene: TRBV14; CDR3nt: TGTGCCAGCAGCCCGGGACTAGTGAAAGAGACCCAGTACTTC; CDR3aa: CASSPGLVKETQYF
d_gene: -; j_gene: TRBJ2-1; abundance: -; v_gene: TRBV24-1; CDR3nt: TGTGCCACCAGTGATAAATCGCTTGGGGGCGGGGAGCAGTTCTTC; CDR3aa: CATSDKSLGGGEQFF
d_gene: TRBD2; j_gene: TRBJ2-7; abundance: -; v_gene: TRBV18; CDR3nt: TGTGCCAGCTCACAATATAGCGGGAGCTACGAGCAGTACTTC; CDR3aa: CASSQYSGSYEQYF
d_gene: TRBD2; j_gene: TRBJ2-7; abundance: -; v_gene: TRBV5-1; CDR3nt: TGCGCCAGCAGCCCGATCGACTCTAGCGGGCTGGACGAGCAGTACTTC; CDR3aa: CASSPIDSSGLDEQYF
d_gene: -; j_gene: TRBJ2-7; abundance: -; v_gene: TRBV7-9; CDR3nt: TGTGCCAGCAGCTTATTCCAGGGGAGCAACGAGCAGTACTTC; CDR3aa: CASSLFQGSNEQYF
d_gene: -; j_gene: TRBJ1-1; abundance: -; v_gene: TRBV6-5; CDR3nt: TGTGCCAGCAGGGCGGGGTGGAACACTGAAGCTTTCTTT; CDR3aa: CASRAGWNTEAFF
d_gene: TRBD1; j_gene: TRBJ2-5; abundance: -; v_gene: TRBV18; CDR3nt: TGTGCCAGCTCACTAAGGGCGGACAGGGGGGTTGAAGAGACCCAGTACTTC; CDR3aa: CASSLRADRGVEETQYF
d_gene: -; j_gene: TRBJ1-6; abundance: -; v_gene: TRBV14; CDR3nt: TGTGCCAGCAGCCAAGCGACCCAGGGTTCCTATAATTCACCCCTCCACTTT; CDR3aa: CASSQATQGSYNSPLHF
d_gene: TRBD1; j_gene: TRBJ1-1; abundance: -; v_gene: TRBV2; CDR3nt: TGTGCCAGCAGTAGGGGGACAGGTGAAGCTTTCTTT; CDR3aa: CASSRGTGEAFF
d_gene: -; j_gene: TRBJ2-5; abundance: few; v_gene: TRBV6-1; CDR3nt: TGTGCCAGCAGTGAATATGGGCCGCGTAGAGAGACCCAGTACTTC; CDR3aa: CASSEYGPRRETQYF
d_gene: -; j_gene: TRBJ2-7; abundance: -; v_gene: TRBV6-2/TRBV6-3; CDR3nt: TGTGCCAGCAGTTATCCAGGGTCGTTGATGGAGCAGTACTTC; CDR3aa: CASSYPGSLMEQYF
d_gene: TRBD1; j_gene: TRBJ1-6; abundance: -; v_gene: TRBV27; CDR3nt: TGTGCCAGCAGTTTCAGGGGGAATTCACCCCTCCACTTT; CDR3aa: CASSFRGNSPLHF
d_gene: -; j_gene: TRBJ1-3; abundance: -; v_gene: TRBV5-1; CDR3nt: TGCGCCAGCAGGAGTGGTAGTACGTCCGTGGGAAACACCATATATTTT; CDR3aa: CASRSGSTSVGNTIYF
d_gene: -; j_gene: TRBJ2-7; abundance: -; v_gene: TRBV13; CDR3nt: TGTGCCAGCAGCTTACGGAGGGCCTACGAGCAGTACTTC; CDR3aa: CASSLRRAYEQYF
d_gene: TRBD2; j_gene: TRBJ2-3; abundance: -; v_gene: TRBV2; CDR3nt: TGTGCCAGCATCCACCCTAGGCTAGCGGGAGGTCCCACAGATACGCAGTATTTT; CDR3aa: CASIHPRLAGGPTDTQYF
d_gene: TRBD2; j_gene: TRBJ2-3; abundance: -; v_gene: TRBV28; CDR3nt: TGTGCCAGCAGCCGGGGGGGTAGCGGCGAAGGCGATACGCAGTATTTT; CDR3aa: CASSRGGSGEGDTQYF
d_gene: -; j_gene: TRBJ2-1; abundance: -; v_gene: TRBV7-2; CDR3nt: TGTGCCAGCAGCTTAGTGCAGTCCACTACGGGGAATGAGCAGTTCTTC; CDR3aa: CASSLVQSTTGNEQFF
d_gene: -; j_gene: TRBJ2-5; abundance: -; v_gene: TRBV7-7; CDR3nt: TGTGCTAGCAGCTTAGGTAGTGGAGAGACCCAGTACTTC; CDR3aa: CASSLGSGETQYF
d_gene: TRBD2; j_gene: TRBJ2-5; abundance: -; v_gene: TRBV20-1; CDR3nt: TGCAGTGCTAGTGAACTAGCGGACTCCCGGGAGACCCAGTACTTC; CDR3aa: CSASELADSRETQYF
d_gene: TRBD1; j_gene: TRBJ2-5; abundance: -; v_gene: TRBV7-2; CDR3nt: TGTGCCAGCAGCTTAAGGACAGGATTGGAGACCCAGTACTTC; CDR3aa: CASSLRTGLETQYF
d_gene: -; j_gene: TRBJ2-2; abundance: few; v_gene: TRBV5-1; CDR3nt: TGCGCCAGCAGCCCTCCTCCCGCGAACACCGGGGAGCTGTTTTTT; CDR3aa: CASSPPPANTGELFF
d_gene: -; j_gene: TRBJ1-3; abundance: medium-sized; v_gene: TRBV12-3/TRBV12-4; CDR3nt: TGTGCCAGCAGTTCTCTTGGAAACACCATATATTTT; CDR3aa: CASSSLGNTIYF
d_gene: -; j_gene: TRBJ2-5; abundance: few; v_gene: TRBV7-9; CDR3nt: TGTGCCAGCAGCTTAGTCGAGTCGGCAGGGGAGACCCAGTACTTC; CDR3aa: CASSLVESAGETQYF
d_gene: TRBD1; j_gene: TRBJ2-1; abundance: -; v_gene: TRBV27; CDR3nt: TGTGCCAGCAGTTTCGACAGGGCCCCGGGGACCCACAATGAGCAGTTCTTC; CDR3aa: CASSFDRAPGTHNEQFF
d_gene: -; j_gene: TRBJ2-5; abundance: few; v_gene: TRBV6-5; CDR3nt: TGTGGGGTTAGGGGGTGGGTAGAGACCCAGTACTTC; CDR3aa: CGVRGWVETQYF
d_gene: -; j_gene: TRBJ2-4; abundance: -; v_gene: TRBV11-2; CDR3nt: TGTGCCAGCAGCTTACCTACAGGGTTAATAAACATTCAGTACTTC; CDR3aa: CASSLPTGLINIQYF
d_gene: TRBD2; j_gene: TRBJ2-1; abundance: -; v_gene: TRBV9; CDR3nt: TGTGCCAGCAGCGAACAGACTAGCGGCGGAGGGAGTGAGCAGTTCTTC; CDR3aa: CASSEQTSGGGSEQFF
d_gene: TRBD1; j_gene: TRBJ1-3; abundance: -; v_gene: TRBV10-3; CDR3nt: TGTGCCATCAGTTCGGGACAGGCGGACTCTGGAAACACCATATATTTT; CDR3aa: CAISSGQADSGNTIYF
d_gene: TRBD1; j_gene: TRBJ1-1; abundance: -; v_gene: TRBV4-2; CDR3nt: TGTGCCAGCAGCCGCGAGGCCAGGGACAGGGGGCGTGAAGCTTTCTTT; CDR3aa: CASSREARDRGREAFF
d_gene: TRBD2; j_gene: TRBJ2-1; abundance: -; v_gene: TRBV14; CDR3nt: TGTGCCAGCAGCCCATTTGGACTAGGTGAGGGGCGTGAGCAGTTCTTC; CDR3aa: CASSPFGLGEGREQFF
d_gene: -; j_gene: TRBJ2-5; abundance: -; v_gene: TRBV5-1; CDR3nt: TGCGCCAGCAGCTCCAGGAGGACCATGCAAGAGACCCAGTACTTC; CDR3aa: CASSSRRTMQETQYF
d_gene: -; j_gene: TRBJ2-3; abundance: -; v_gene: TRBV10-3; CDR3nt: TGTGCCACCCGGGGGTCCTTGGGCGGGCAGGGCACAGATACGCAGTATTTT; CDR3aa: CATRGSLGGQGTDTQYF
d_gene: -; j_gene: TRBJ1-2; abundance: -; v_gene: TRBV6-1; CDR3nt: TGTGCCAGCAGTCCAACGGGGGGAAATGGCTACACCTTC; CDR3aa: CASSPTGGNGYTF
d_gene: -; j_gene: TRBJ1-5; abundance: -; v_gene: TRBV18; CDR3nt: TGTGCCAGCTCGGGCCGGGACATAAGCAATCAGCCCCAGCATTTT; CDR3aa: CASSGRDISNQPQHF
d_gene: -; j_gene: TRBJ2-7; abundance: -; v_gene: TRBV28; CDR3nt: TGTGCCAGCATTGGGGGCTCTTTTCTGAATGAGCAGTACTTC; CDR3aa: CASIGGSFLNEQYF
d_gene: -; j_gene: TRBJ1-1; abundance: -; v_gene: TRBV6-2/TRBV6-3; CDR3nt: TGTGCCAGCAGTTACTCGACGAGCGGTGCGGGAGACACTGAAGCTTTCTTT; CDR3aa: CASSYSTSGAGDTEAFF
d_gene: -; j_gene: TRBJ2-1; abundance: once; v_gene: TRBV7-3; CDR3nt: TGTGCCAGCAGCTCGGGACTCGAGCAGTTCTTC; CDR3aa: CASSSGLEQFF
d_gene: TRBD2; j_gene: TRBJ2-3; abundance: -; v_gene: TRBV28; CDR3nt: TGTGCCAGCAGTTTGACTAGCCCCCCGCCAGATACGCAGTATTTT; CDR3aa: CASSLTSPPPDTQYF
d_gene: -; j_gene: TRBJ1-1; abundance: -; v_gene: TRBV19; CDR3nt: TGTGCCAGTAGTCACAGGGAATTGAACACTGAAGCTTTCTTT; CDR3aa: CASSHRELNTEAFF
d_gene: TRBD1; j_gene: TRBJ1-2; abundance: -; v_gene: TRBV5-4; CDR3nt: TGTGCCAGCAGCTCGGGGACAGTACAGCACTACACCTTC; CDR3aa: CASSSGTVQHYTF
d_gene: -; j_gene: TRBJ1-1; abundance: -; v_gene: TRBV19; CDR3nt: TGTGCCAGTAGTATGTCGGGGGGCAGGACTGAAGCTTTCTTT; CDR3aa: CASSMSGGRTEAFF
d_gene: TRBD2; j_gene: TRBJ2-3; abundance: once; v_gene: TRBV27; CDR3nt: TGTGCCAGCAGCCCCCAATGGGGAGGGGCAGATACGCAGTATTTT; CDR3aa: CASSPQWGGADTQYF
d_gene: TRBD2; j_gene: TRBJ2-3; abundance: -; v_gene: TRBV5-1; CDR3nt: TGCGCCAGCAGACGGCGGACTAGTGGGTTGGATACGCAGTATTTT; CDR3aa: CASRRRTSGLDTQYF
d_gene: TRBD2; j_gene: TRBJ2-5; abundance: once; v_gene: TRBV18; CDR3nt: TGTGCCAGCTCACCTATAGCGGGTCAAGAGACCCAGTACTTC; CDR3aa: CASSPIAGQETQYF
d_gene: TRBD1; j_gene: TRBJ1-1; abundance: -; v_gene: TRBV5-4; CDR3nt: TGTGCCAGCAGCTTACAGGGGCACAACACTGAAGCTTTCTTT; CDR3aa: CASSLQGHNTEAFF